This TCR beta chain was documented in a study of cytomegalovirus exposure and HLA in healthy donors. With respect to this clone: Its specificity is not known.

Clones were sequenced by immunoSEQ multiplex PCR, and TCRdb holds only the in-frame ones, with some missing. The sample lists approximately 150,000 clones, about 91% occurring once. Study observations and caveats: The tendency of first-cohort TCR clusters to co-occur in the 100 to 150 validation repertoires emerged from a later analysis. A list of 164 TCR beta chains associated with cytomegalovirus was given. Using the classifier, cytomegalovirus status was reportedly diagnosed with high specificity and sensitivity. There were a few CMV-associated chains whose specificity for CMV antigens was confirmed in vitro.

J gave up 4 bases and V 2 bases, and 8 bases lay outside the gene matches. CDR1 is MDHEN and CDR2 is SYDVKM in the germline V gene. CDR3 length: 16 amino acids. The receptor was derived from a man aged 18 to 35 in good health and CMV-seropositive. The rearrangement links TRBV28 to TRBJ1-2, with 9 nucleotides matching TRBD1. The material sequenced was PBMCs. In nucleotides, the CDR3 is TGTGCCAGCAGTTTAGAAGGGACAGGGAAGAGCTATGGCTACACCTTC. It is translated as CASSLEGTGKSYGYTF.